The 12 T cell receptor beta chains listed next were all sequenced from one sample in a study of naive and memory T cell subsets. Study-wide points: Naive repertoires, especially CD8, held a few larger clonotypes, possibly memory cells re-expressing CD45RA.

Two oligonucleotides, mixed equimolar, formed the beta constant-region primer covering TRBC1 and TRBC2. The ligated cDNA underwent four PCR rounds using SP2 and nested alpha and beta constant-region primers. TCRdb passed the UMI-ligation and nested PCR reads through MiXCR, listing each CDR3 protein once. The top ten hold about 0.11% of the sample, which has around 140,000 distinct CDR3 sequences, 22% seen once. No antigen is known for these receptors. Sequenced material: naive CD4+ T cells from blood. The receptor source for this set is a human donor in good health.

The DNA of the CDR3 is TGTGCCATCAGTGATGGAAGGCTATGCAATGAGCAGTTCTTC. Translation gives CAISDGRLCNEQFF. The chain has TRBV10-3 and TRBJ2-1; D is uncertain. The CDR3 spans 14 residues. CDR1 ENHRY and CDR2 SYGVKD come from the germline V gene. V was cut by 3 bases and J by 6 bases, with 12 bases left in between.

The rearrangement uses TRBV30 and TRBJ1-5; D perhaps matches TRBD1 (6 bases). Looked up from germline, CDR1 is GTSNPN and CDR2 is SVGIG (reference sequence). Trimming took 5 bases from V and 0 from J, leaving 8 bases between them. This CDR3 contains 13 residues. CDR3 nucleotides: TGTGCCTGGTCACAGGGTAGCAATCAGCCCCAGCATTTT. Amino acid sequence: CAWSQGSNQPQHF.

This clonotype was recorded a few times. The J gene is TRBJ1-4, the V gene TRBV2, with 10 positions matching TRBD1. Germline assignment: CDR1 SNHLY and CDR2 FYNNEI. The CDR3 has 15 residues. V lost 4 bases to trimming and J lost 7 bases; unmatched junction nucleotides: 6. The CDR3 loop reads CASSGDRGQSEKLFF. The CDR3 coding sequence is TGTGCCAGCAGTGGAGACAGGGGGCAGAGTGAAAAACTGTTTTTT.

This clonotype was counted ten times or more. The chain links TRBV4-3 to TRBJ2-5; 7 positions agree with TRBD2. J lost 3 bases, V lost 5 bases, and 6 bases had no gene match. The CDR3 extends over 14 amino acids. CDR1 is LGHNA, CDR2 YSLEER, per germline. The CDR3 sequence is CASSVGLGEETQYF. For the CDR3, the DNA is TGCGCCAGCAGCGTCGGACTAGGAGAAGAGACCCAGTACTTC.

This sequence joins TRBV27 and TRBJ1-5; 7 bases are shared with TRBD1. The CDR3 runs 14 residues. J was trimmed by 5 bases and V by 2 bases; bases with no gene match: 3. The V gene's germline CDR1 is MNHEY and CDR2 SMNVEV (reference sequence). CDR3 residues: CASSLGQGDQPQHF. Written as DNA, the CDR3 is TGTGCCAGCAGTTTAGGGCAGGGGGATCAGCCCCAGCATTTT.

This CDR3 reads CATSDLRDTLGGYTF. The CDR3 DNA reads TGTGCCACCAGTGATTTGAGGGACACACTCGGTGGCTACACCTTC. The gene calls are TRBV24-1 and TRBJ1-2; the D gene is possibly TRBD1 (6 bases). V was cut by 0 bases and J by 7 bases, with 14 bases left in between. This CDR3 comprises 15 residues. Germline V CDR1 and CDR2: KGHDR, SFDVKD.

This clonotype showed up many times. This chain connects TRBV4-3 to TRBJ1-4; D possibly corresponds to TRBD1 (5 bases). Germline lookup yields CDR1 LGHNA and CDR2 YSLEER. The CDR3 sequence is 17 residues long. V lost 0 bases and J 2 bases, leaving 13 bases between the germline ends. CDR3 nucleotides: TGCGCCAGCAGCCAAGATCCAGGGCTGGGGACTAATGAAAAACTGTTTTTT. Amino acids: CASSQDPGLGTNEKLFF.

The CDR3 here is CASSYDHMGLKNTEAFF. The CDR3 region has the DNA TGTGCCAGCAGTTACGACCATATGGGCTTGAAGAACACTGAAGCTTTCTTT. V and J are TRBV6-6 and TRBJ1-1; D is unresolved. The CDR3 length is 17 residues. Germline CDR1 is MNHNY and CDR2 is SVGAGI (reference sequence). V lost 2 bases, J lost 1 base, and 17 bases lay in between.

This clonotype was seen a handful of times. CDR3 nucleotides: TGCAGCGTTGGATCCCAAGAGACCCAGTACTTC. Translation: CSVGSQETQYF. The chain links TRBV29-1 to TRBJ2-5; no definite D call. This CDR3 comprises 11 residues. Germline CDR1 and CDR2: SQVTM and ANQGSEA. Trimming removed 4 bases at V and 1 base at J, with 4 bases between.

This clonotype was seen ten or more times. V and J are TRBV20-1 and TRBJ2-2; D is uncertain. The CDR3 is 11 residues long. V was clipped by 6 bases and J by 3 bases, with 5 bases between them. Germline loops: CDR1 DFQATT, CDR2 SNEGSKA (reference sequence). CDR3 nucleotide sequence: TGCAGTGCCGAGGACACCGGGGAGCTGTTTTTT. It codes for CSAEDTGELFF.

The chain has TRBV11-2 and TRBJ2-3, with D unresolved. Per the germline V gene, CDR1 is SGHAT and CDR2 is FQNNGV. V lost 1 base to trimming and J lost 5 bases, with 10 bases between them. The CDR3 totals 14 residues. The CDR3: CASSLGGSRDTQYF. CDR3 in DNA: TGTGCCAGCAGCTTAGGCGGCTCCAGAGATACGCAGTATTTT.

The chain links TRBV29-1 to TRBJ1-1; D is perhaps TRBD1 (5 bases). Germline values: CDR1 SQVTM, CDR2 ANQGSEA. The V gene lost 6 bases and the J gene lost 3 bases, with 11 bases spanning the gap. The CDR3 has 12 amino acids. CDR3 in amino acids: CSVRTGDTEAFF. The CDR3 nucleotides read TGCAGCGTGCGCACGGGGGACACTGAAGCTTTCTTT. Complete variable domain (other parts from reference TRBV29-1 and TRBJ1-1): SAVISQKPSRDICQRGTSLTIQCQVDSQVTMMFWYRQQPGQSLTLIATANQGSEATYESGFVIDKFPISRPNLTFSTLTVSNMSPEDSSIYLCSVRTGDTEAFFGQGTRLTVV.